This is a list of T cell receptor beta chains from one sample in a study of cytomegalovirus exposure and HLA in healthy donors. TCRdb's copy holds only in-frame clones and misses some; the assay was immunoSEQ multiplex PCR. The data show about 360,000 clones, about nine tenths seen once. The sample comprised PBMCs. The receptors here all came from a woman younger than 35 in good health and CMV-seronegative. Each CDR3 is given with its conserved first and last residue. The order of the fields is J gene, V gene, clone size, D gene, CDR3 protein, CDR3 DNA. D genes are given only for firm matches. Clone size is shown for a subset of rows, as once, few, many or a class of expanded clone.

TRBJ2-7 | TRBV30 | . | TRBD1 | CAWSGQGEQYF | TGTGCCTGGAGTGGACAGGGAGAGCAGTACTTC
TRBJ1-6 | TRBV6-1 | . | . | CASSERRGSYSPLHF | TGTGCCAGCAGTGAACGCAGGGGATCGTATTCACCCCTCCACTTT
TRBJ2-5 | TRBV29-1 | . | . | CSATKLADLQETQYF | TGCAGCGCTACGAAATTGGCGGATCTACAAGAGACCCAGTACTTC
TRBJ2-5 | TRBV28 | . | . | CASSGIPEGTQYF | TGTGCCAGCAGTGGTATACCAGAGGGGACCCAGTACTTC
TRBJ2-1 | TRBV2 | . | . | CASSDPGTGGLGEQFF | TGTGCCAGCAGTGATCCCGGGACTGGGGGGTTAGGGGAGCAGTTCTTC
TRBJ1-1 | TRBV4-1 | few | . | CASSLQAALNTEAFF | TGCGCCAGCAGCCTCCAAGCCGCCCTGAACACTGAAGCTTTCTTT
TRBJ2-7 | TRBV7-9 | . | . | CASSLVALTRSYEQYF | TGTGCCAGCAGCTTAGTAGCCCTCACTAGGTCCTACGAGCAGTACTTC
TRBJ1-5 | TRBV30 | few | . | CAWSVDSNQPQHF | TGTGCCTGGAGTGTTGACAGTAATCAGCCCCAGCATTTT
TRBJ2-4 | TRBV5-6 | . | . | CASSLRLTGAKNIQYF | TGTGCCAGCAGCCTGAGACTCACAGGGGCCAAAAACATTCAGTACTTC
TRBJ1-6 | TRBV6-4 | . | . | CASSEGEDNSPLHF | TGTGCCAGCAGTGAGGGGGAGGATAATTCACCCCTCCACTTT
TRBJ1-2 | TRBV2 | . | TRBD1 | CARLDRGQLIGYTF | TGTGCCAGGCTGGACAGGGGGCAATTAATCGGCTACACCTTC
TRBJ1-5 | TRBV4-1 | . | TRBD1 | CASSQGQGGNQPQHF | TGCGCCAGCAGCCAGGGACAGGGCGGCAATCAGCCCCAGCATTTT
TRBJ1-5 | TRBV28 | . | . | CASSLADNQPQHF | TGTGCCAGCAGTTTAGCAGATAATCAGCCCCAGCATTTT
TRBJ2-7 | TRBV5-1 | . | TRBD2 | CASMGTSPYEQYF | TGCGCCAGCATGGGGACTAGTCCCTACGAGCAGTACTTC
TRBJ2-2 | TRBV4-1 | . | TRBD2 | CASSPGLAGVLTGELFF | TGCGCCAGCAGCCCCGGACTAGCGGGAGTCTTGACCGGGGAGCTGTTTTTT
TRBJ2-3 | TRBV5-8 | . | TRBD2 | CASSTSGGNTDTQYF | TGTGCCAGCAGTACTAGCGGGGGGAACACAGATACGCAGTATTTT
TRBJ1-5 | TRBV5-8 | once | . | CASSLVSVLLNQPQHF | TGTGCCAGCAGCTTGGTGTCAGTCTTACTAAATCAGCCCCAGCATTTT
TRBJ1-1 | TRBV6-5 | . | . | CASSFDRFANTEAFF | TGTGCCAGCAGTTTCGACAGGTTTGCGAACACTGAAGCTTTCTTT
TRBJ2-5 | TRBV28 | . | TRBD2 | CASSYSGLAAQETQYF | TGTGCCAGCAGTTACTCTGGACTAGCGGCACAAGAGACCCAGTACTTC
TRBJ2-1 | TRBV27 | . | TRBD2 | CASSLSSGGSEQFF | TGTGCCAGCAGTTTAAGTAGCGGGGGCAGCGAGCAGTTCTTC
TRBJ2-3 | TRBV15 | once | . | CATSSPKSAIYPDTQYF | TGTGCCACCAGTAGCCCAAAATCTGCTATTTACCCAGATACGCAGTATTTT
TRBJ2-3 | TRBV2 | . | TRBD1 | CASSVDRVKVTDTQYF | TGTGCCAGCAGTGTCGACAGGGTGAAGGTCACAGATACGCAGTATTTT
TRBJ2-2 | TRBV28 | . | . | CASSHRPLGRSNTGELFF | TGTGCCAGCAGCCATCGGCCCTTGGGCAGATCGAACACCGGGGAGCTGTTTTTT
TRBJ2-1 | TRBV5-1 | . | TRBD2 | CASSYRLAGEGYNEQFF | TGCGCCAGCAGCTATCGACTAGCGGGAGAGGGATACAATGAGCAGTTCTTC
TRBJ2-3 | TRBV27 | . | . | CASSSVGPGTDTQYF | TGTGCCAGCAGTTCAGTGGGCCCTGGCACAGATACGCAGTATTTT
TRBJ2-7 | TRBV6-1 | . | TRBD1 | CASSPGTGRSYEQYF | TGTGCCAGCAGTCCCGGGACAGGGAGATCCTACGAGCAGTACTTC
TRBJ2-3 | TRBV5-1 | . | . | CASSLVGELGDTQYF | TGCGCCAGCAGTCTGGTCGGCGAGCTCGGGGATACGCAGTATTTT
TRBJ2-1 | TRBV4-1 | . | . | CASSQDLGSRWYNEQFF | TGCGCCAGCAGCCAAGATCTAGGCAGTCGGTGGTACAATGAGCAGTTCTTC
TRBJ2-1 | TRBV5-6 | . | . | CASSLARLEVSEQFF | TGTGCCAGCAGCTTGGCCCGTCTAGAAGTTAGTGAGCAGTTCTTC
TRBJ2-1 | TRBV27 | . | . | CASSSDPPGPNEQFF | TGTGCCAGCAGTTCCGACCCCCCTGGGCCGAACGAGCAGTTCTTC
TRBJ2-7 | TRBV28 | . | TRBD2 | CASRGRGGGRREQYF | TGTGCCAGCAGGGGGCGGGGCGGCGGGAGGCGTGAGCAGTACTTC
TRBJ1-4 | TRBV28 | . | . | CASTVGGAWEKLFF | TGTGCCAGCACAGTAGGGGGGGCCTGGGAAAAACTGTTTTTT
TRBJ2-3 | TRBV29-1 | . | . | CSVQAGNSLYTQYF | TGCAGCGTTCAGGCCGGAAACTCACTTTATACGCAGTATTTT
TRBJ2-7 | TRBV14 | . | TRBD1 | CASSQERTGARYEQYF | TGTGCCAGCAGCCAAGAAAGGACAGGGGCCCGCTACGAGCAGTACTTC
TRBJ1-6 | TRBV27 | . | TRBD1 | CASSPTPGQGTSSPLHF | TGTGCCAGCAGTCCCACCCCGGGACAGGGAACGTCCTCACCCCTCCACTTT
TRBJ2-5 | TRBV7-9 | . | TRBD2 | CASRRTSGRETQYF | TGTGCCAGCAGGCGGACTAGCGGGAGGGAGACCCAGTACTTC
TRBJ1-4 | TRBV2 | . | . | CASRIGHSSNEKLFF | TGTGCCAGCAGGATTGGACACTCCTCTAATGAAAAACTGTTTTTT
TRBJ2-7 | TRBV7-9 | . | TRBD1 | CASSFGQGYEQYF | TGTGCCAGCAGCTTTGGACAGGGGTATGAGCAGTACTTC
TRBJ2-1 | TRBV28 | . | . | CASSFYGSSPYNEQFF | TGTGCCAGCAGTTTCTACGGGAGTTCGCCCTACAATGAGCAGTTCTTC
TRBJ1-2 | TRBV7-9 | . | TRBD1 | CASSPGTVGLGYTF | TGTGCCAGCAGCCCCGGGACAGTCGGGCTTGGCTACACCTTC
TRBJ2-3 | TRBV5-1 | . | TRBD2 | CASSYGLAGGPPDTQYF | TGCGCCAGCAGTTATGGACTAGCGGGAGGGCCGCCGGATACGCAGTATTTT
TRBJ1-2 | TRBV5-4 | . | TRBD1 | CASSVGQIYGYTF | TGTGCCAGCAGCGTGGGACAGATCTATGGCTACACCTTC
TRBJ2-1 | TRBV18 | . | TRBD2 | CASSTGTSEIPYNEQFF | TGTGCCAGCTCAACCGGGACTAGCGAGATCCCCTACAATGAGCAGTTCTTC
TRBJ1-5 | TRBV30 | . | . | CAWSVQGLSNQPQHF | TGTGCCTGGAGTGTTCAGGGTCTTAGCAATCAGCCCCAGCATTTT
TRBJ2-5 | TRBV4-2 | . | . | CASSQAEGPETQYF | TGTGCCAGCAGCCAAGCGGAGGGGCCGGAGACCCAGTACTTC
TRBJ1-2 | TRBV5-1 | . | . | CASSLEGVSYVEGYTF | TGCGCCAGCAGCTTGGAGGGGGTCTCATACGTAGAGGGCTACACCTTC
TRBJ1-5 | TRBV6-6 | . | TRBD1 | CASSHRGQPQHF | TGTGCCAGCAGTCACAGGGGCCAGCCCCAGCATTTT
TRBJ2-6 | TRBV5-1 | once | TRBD1 | CASSSDRLGGANVLTF | TGCGCCAGCAGCTCGGACAGGCTAGGAGGGGCCAACGTCCTGACTTTC
TRBJ2-7 | TRBV5-1 | . | . | CASSFDAQREQYF | TGCGCCAGCAGCTTCGACGCGCAGAGGGAGCAGTACTTC
TRBJ2-3 | TRBV30 | . | . | CAWSVLHLTDTQYF | TGTGCCTGGAGTGTACTGCATCTCACAGATACGCAGTATTTT
TRBJ1-5 | TRBV23-1 | . | . | CASIPGGVGNQPQHF | TGCGCCAGCATTCCGGGGGGCGTCGGCAATCAGCCCCAGCATTTT